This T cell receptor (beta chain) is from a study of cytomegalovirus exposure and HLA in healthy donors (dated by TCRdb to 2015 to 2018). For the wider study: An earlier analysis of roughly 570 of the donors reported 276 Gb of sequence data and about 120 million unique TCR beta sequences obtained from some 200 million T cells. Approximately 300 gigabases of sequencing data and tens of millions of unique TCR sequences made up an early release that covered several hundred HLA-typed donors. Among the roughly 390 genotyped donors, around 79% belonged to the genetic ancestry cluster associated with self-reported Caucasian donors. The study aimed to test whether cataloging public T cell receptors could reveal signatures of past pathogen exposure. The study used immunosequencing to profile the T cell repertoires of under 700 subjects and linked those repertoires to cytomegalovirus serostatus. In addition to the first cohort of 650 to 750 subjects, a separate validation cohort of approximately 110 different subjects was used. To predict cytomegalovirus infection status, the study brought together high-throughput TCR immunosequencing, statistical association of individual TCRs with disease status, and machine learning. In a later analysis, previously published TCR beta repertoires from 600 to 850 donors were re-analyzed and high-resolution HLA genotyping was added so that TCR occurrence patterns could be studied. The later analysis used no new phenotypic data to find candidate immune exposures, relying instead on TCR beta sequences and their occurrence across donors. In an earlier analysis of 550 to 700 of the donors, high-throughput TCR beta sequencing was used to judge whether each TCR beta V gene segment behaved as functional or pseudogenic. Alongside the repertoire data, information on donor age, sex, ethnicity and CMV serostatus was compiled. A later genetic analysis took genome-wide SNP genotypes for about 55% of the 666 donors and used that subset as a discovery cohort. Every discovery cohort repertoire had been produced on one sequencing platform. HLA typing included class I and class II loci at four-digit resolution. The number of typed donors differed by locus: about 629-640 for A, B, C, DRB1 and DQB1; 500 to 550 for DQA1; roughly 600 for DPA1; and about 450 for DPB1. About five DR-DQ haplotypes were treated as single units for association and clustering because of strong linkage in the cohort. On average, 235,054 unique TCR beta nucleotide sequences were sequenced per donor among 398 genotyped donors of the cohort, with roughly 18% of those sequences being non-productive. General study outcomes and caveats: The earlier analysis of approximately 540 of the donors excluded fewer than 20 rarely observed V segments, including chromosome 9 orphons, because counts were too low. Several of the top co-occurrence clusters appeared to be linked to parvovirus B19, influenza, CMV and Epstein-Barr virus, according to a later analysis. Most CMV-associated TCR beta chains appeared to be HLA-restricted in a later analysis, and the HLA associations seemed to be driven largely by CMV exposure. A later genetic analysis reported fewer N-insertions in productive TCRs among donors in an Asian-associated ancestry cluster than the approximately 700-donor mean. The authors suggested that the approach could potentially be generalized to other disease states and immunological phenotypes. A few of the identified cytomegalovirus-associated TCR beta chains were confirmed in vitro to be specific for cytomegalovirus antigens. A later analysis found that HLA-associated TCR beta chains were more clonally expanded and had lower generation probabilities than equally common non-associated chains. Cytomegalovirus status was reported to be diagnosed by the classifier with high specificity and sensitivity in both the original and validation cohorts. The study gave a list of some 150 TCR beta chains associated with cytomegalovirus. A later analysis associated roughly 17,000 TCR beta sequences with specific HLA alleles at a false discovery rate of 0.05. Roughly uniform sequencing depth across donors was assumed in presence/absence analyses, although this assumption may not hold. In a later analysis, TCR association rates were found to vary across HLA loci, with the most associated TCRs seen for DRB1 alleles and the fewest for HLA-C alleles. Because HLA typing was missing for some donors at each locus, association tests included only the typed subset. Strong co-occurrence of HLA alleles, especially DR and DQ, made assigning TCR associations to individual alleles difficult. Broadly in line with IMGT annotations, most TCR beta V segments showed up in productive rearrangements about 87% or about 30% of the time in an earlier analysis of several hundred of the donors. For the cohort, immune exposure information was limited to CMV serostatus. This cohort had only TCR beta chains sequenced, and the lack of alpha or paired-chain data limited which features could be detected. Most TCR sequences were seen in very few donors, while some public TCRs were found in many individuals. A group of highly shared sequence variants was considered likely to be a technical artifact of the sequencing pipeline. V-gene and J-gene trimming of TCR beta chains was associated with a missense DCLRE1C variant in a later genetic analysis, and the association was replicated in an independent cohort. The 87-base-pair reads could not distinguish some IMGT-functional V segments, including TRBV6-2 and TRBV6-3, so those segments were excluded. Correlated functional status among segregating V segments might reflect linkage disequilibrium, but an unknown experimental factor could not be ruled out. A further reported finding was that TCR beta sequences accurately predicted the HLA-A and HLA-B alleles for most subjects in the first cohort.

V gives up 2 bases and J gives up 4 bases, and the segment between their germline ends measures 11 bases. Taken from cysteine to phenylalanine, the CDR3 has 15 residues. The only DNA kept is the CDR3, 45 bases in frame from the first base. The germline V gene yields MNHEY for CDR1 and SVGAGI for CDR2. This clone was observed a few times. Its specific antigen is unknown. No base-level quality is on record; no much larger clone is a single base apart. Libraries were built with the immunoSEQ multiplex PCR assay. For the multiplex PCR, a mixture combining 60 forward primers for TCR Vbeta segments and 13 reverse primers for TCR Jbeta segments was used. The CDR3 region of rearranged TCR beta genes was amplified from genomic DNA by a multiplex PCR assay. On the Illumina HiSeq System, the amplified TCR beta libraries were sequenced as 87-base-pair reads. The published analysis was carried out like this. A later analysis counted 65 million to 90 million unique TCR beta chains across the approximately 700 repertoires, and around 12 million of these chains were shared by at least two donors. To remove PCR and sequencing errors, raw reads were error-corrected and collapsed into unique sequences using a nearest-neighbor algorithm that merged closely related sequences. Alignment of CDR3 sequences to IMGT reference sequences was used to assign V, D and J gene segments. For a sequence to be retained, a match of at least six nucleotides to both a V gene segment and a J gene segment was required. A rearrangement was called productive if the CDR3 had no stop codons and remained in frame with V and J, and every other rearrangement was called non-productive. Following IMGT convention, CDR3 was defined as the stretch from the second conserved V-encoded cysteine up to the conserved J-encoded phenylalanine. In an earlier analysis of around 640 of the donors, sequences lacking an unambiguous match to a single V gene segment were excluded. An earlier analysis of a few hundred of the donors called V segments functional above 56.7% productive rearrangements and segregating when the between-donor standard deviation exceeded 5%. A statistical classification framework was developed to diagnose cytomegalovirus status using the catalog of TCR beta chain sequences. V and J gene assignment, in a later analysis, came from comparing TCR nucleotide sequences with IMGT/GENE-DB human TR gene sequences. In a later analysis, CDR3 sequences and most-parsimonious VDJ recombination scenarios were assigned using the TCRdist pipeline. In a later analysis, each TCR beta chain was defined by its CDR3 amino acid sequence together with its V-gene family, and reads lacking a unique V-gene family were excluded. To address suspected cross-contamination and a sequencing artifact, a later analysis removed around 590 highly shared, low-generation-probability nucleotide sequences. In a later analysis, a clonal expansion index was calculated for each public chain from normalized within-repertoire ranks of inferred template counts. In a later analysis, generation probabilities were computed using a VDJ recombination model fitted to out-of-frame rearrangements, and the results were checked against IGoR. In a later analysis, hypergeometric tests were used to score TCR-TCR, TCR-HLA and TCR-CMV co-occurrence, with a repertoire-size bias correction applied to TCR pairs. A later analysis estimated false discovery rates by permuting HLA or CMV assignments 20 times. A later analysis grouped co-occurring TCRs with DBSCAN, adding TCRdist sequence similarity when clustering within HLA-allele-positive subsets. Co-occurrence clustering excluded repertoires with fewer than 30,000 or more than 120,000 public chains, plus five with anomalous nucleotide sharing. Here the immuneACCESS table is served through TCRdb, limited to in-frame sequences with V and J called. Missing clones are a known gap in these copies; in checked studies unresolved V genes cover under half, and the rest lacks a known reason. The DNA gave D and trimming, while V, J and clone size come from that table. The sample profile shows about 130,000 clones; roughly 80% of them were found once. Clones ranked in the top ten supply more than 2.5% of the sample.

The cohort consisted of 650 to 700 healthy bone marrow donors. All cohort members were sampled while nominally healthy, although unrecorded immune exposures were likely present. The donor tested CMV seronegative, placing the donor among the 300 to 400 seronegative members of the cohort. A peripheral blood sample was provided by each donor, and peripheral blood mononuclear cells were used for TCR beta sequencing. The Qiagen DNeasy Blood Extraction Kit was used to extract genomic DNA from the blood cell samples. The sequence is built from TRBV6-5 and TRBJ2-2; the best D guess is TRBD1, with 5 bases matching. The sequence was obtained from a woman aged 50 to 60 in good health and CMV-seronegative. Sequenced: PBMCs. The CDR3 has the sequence CASSYLGVGTGELFF. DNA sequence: TGTGCCAGCAGTTACCTAGGGGTCGGCACCGGGGAGCTGTTTTTT.